The present TCR beta chain was sequenced within a study of T cells after posttransplantation cyclophosphamide. Data came from immunoSEQ multiplex PCR; TCRdb stores just in-frame clones and leaves some out. Of about 46,000 clones listed, around 91% are singletons. This CDR3 has 14 amino acids. The germline V gene encodes CDR1 SGHRS and CDR2 YFSETQ. The V end lost 4 bases, the J end lost 2 bases, and 12 bases lay between the germline ends. J is TRBJ1-1 and V is TRBV5-1; D might be TRBD1 (6 bases). The receptor comes from a woman aged 45-65 years in good health and a related stem cell transplant donor. Sequencing was done on a sample of PBMCs. CDR3 in amino acids: CASSPWDINTEAFF. In DNA form, the CDR3 reads TGCGCCAGCAGCCCCTGGGACATCAACACTGAAGCTTTCTTT.